Sequencing of this TCR beta chain was carried out in a study of blood T cells in healthy people across ages. The germline gives CDR1 SQVTM, CDR2 ANQGSEA. The CDR3 extends over 18 amino acids. V lost 1 base, J lost 5 bases, and 25 bases lay in between. The sample, around 9.9 milliliters of peripheral blood, was drawn from each donor. PBMCs numbering at least 6 million were isolated per sample. Regarding this clonotype: The antigen is undetermined.

Study findings and constraints: More naive CD4+ cells and higher diversity marked long-lived donors relative to aged donors.

The use of a sample-barcoded 5' primer and a J-beta primer mix characterized a second PCR of roughly 6 to 11 cycles. TCRdb fed the 5' RACE reads into MiXCR, producing one record per CDR3 protein. The profile shows about 1,600,000 distinct CDR3 sequences, approximately 40% of them singletons. V gene TRBV29-1 combines with J gene TRBJ2-3; weak D call: TRBD2 (6 bases). Input material: blood. The TCR was taken from a woman younger than 35 in good health. CDR3 bases: TGCAGCGTTGAAGGGGCCCCTGGACTACCACATGGGAGAGATACGCAGTATTTT. It is translated as CSVEGAPGLPHGRDTQYF.